The source of this T cell receptor (beta chain) is a study of sequential checkpoint blockade in melanoma. In the study overall: After both sequences, patients received maintenance nivolumab.

Treatment denoted: randomized to nivolumab then ipilimumab (arm A) or the reverse (arm B). Looked up from germline, CDR1 is SNHLY and CDR2 is FYNNEI. The CDR3 sequence is 13 residues long. V was clipped by 11 bases and J by 6 bases; unmatched bases: 13. Some clones are missing from TCRdb's copy, which holds only in-frame ones; the method was immunoSEQ multiplex PCR. The data contain under 15,000 clones, roughly 86% of them singletons. The sequenced sample was CD8+ T cells sorted from blood (inferred from file names), obtained from a patient given nivolumab and ipilimumab in sequence. The V and J genes are TRBV2 and TRBJ2-7, with 7 bases fitting TRBD2. This TCR was recovered from a human donor with melanoma. The DNA for the CDR3 is TGTGCCTGTGAGGGGAGGGATTTGGGCGAGCAGTACTTC. This codes for CACEGRDLGEQYF.